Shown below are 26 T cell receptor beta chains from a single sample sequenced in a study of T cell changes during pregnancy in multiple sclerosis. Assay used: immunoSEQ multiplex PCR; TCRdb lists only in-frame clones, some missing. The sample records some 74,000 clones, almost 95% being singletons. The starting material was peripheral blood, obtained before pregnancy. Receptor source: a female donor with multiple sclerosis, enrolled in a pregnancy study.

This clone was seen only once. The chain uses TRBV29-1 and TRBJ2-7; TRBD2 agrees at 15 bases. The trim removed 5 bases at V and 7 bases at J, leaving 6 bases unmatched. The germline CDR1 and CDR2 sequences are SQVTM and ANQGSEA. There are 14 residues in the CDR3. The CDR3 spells CSVSTGTSGREQYF. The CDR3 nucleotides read TGCAGCGTTTCAACCGGGACTAGCGGGAGGGAGCAGTACTTC.

The CDR3 DNA reads TGTGCTAGTGGCTACGGACTAGCGGGAGGCACCTCCTACAATGAGCAGTTCTTC. Translation gives CASGYGLAGGTSYNEQFF. This chain joins TRBV12-5 and TRBJ2-1, with TRBD2 matching 14 bases. The CDR3 runs to 18 residues. After removal of 6 bases from V and 0 bases from J, the junction contained 7 bases not matched to a gene. Germline values: CDR1 LGHNT, CDR2 FRNRAP.

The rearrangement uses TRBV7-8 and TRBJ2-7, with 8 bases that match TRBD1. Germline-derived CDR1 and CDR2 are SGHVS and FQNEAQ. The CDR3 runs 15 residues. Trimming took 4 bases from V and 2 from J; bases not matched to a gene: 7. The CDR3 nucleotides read TGTGCCAGCAGCTCCCGGACAGGGATCCCCTACGAGCAGTACTTC. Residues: CASSSRTGIPYEQYF.

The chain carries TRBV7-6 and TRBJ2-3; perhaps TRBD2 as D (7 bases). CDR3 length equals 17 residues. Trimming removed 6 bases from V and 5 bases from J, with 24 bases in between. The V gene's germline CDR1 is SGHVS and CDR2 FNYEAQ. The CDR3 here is CASRPMDGGRGGDTQYF. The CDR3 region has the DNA TGTGCCAGCAGGCCCATGGATGGCGGGAGAGGGGGAGATACGCAGTATTTT.

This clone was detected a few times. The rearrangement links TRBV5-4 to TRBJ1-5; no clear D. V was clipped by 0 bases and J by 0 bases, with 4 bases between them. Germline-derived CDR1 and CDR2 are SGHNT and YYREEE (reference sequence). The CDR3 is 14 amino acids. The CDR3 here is CASSLGGSNQPQHF. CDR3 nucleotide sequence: TGTGCCAGCAGCTTGGGCGGTAGCAATCAGCCCCAGCATTTT.

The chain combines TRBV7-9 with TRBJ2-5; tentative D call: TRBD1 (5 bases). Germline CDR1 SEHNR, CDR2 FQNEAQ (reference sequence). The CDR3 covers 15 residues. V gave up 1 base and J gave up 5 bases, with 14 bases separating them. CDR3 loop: CASSLGRAEAETQYF. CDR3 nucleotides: TGTGCCAGCAGCTTAGGCAGGGCGGAAGCCGAGACCCAGTACTTC. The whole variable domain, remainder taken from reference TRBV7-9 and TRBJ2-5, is DTGVSQNPRHKITKRGQNVTFRCDPISEHNRLYWYRQTLGQGPEFLTYFQNEAQLEKSRLLSDRFSAERPKGSFSTLEIQRTEQGDSAMYLCASSLGRAEAETQYFGPGTRLLVL.

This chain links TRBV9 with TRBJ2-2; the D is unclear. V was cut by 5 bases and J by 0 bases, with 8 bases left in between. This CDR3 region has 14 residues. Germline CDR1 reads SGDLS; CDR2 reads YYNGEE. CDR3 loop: CASRANTNTGELFF. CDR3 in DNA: TGTGCCAGCAGAGCGAATACGAACACCGGGGAGCTGTTTTTT.

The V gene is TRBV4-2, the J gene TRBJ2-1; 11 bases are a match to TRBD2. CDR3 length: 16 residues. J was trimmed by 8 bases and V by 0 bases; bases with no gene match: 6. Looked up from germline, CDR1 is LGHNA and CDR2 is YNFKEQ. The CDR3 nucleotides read TGTGCCAGCAGCCAAGATACTAGCGGGAGAGGCTATGAGCAGTTCTTC. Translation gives CASSQDTSGRGYEQFF.

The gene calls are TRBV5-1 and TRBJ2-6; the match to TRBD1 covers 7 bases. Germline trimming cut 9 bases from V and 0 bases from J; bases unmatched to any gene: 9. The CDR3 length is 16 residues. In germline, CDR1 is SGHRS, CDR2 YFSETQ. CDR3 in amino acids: CATAAGGSSGANVLTF. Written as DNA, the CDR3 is TGCGCCACTGCGGCAGGGGGAAGCTCTGGGGCCAACGTCCTGACTTTC. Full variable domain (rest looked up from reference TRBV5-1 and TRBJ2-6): KAGVTQTPRYLIKTRGQQVTLSCSPISGHRSVSWYQQTPGQGLQFLFEYFSETQRNKGNFPGRFSGRQFSNSRSEMNVSTLELGDSALYLCATAAGGSSGANVLTFGAGSRLTVL.

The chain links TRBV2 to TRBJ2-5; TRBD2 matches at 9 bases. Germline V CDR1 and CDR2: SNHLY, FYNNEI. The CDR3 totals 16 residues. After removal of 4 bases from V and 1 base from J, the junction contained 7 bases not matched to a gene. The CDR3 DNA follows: TGTGCCAGCAGTGCCCCGGGACTAGCCATCCAAGAGACCCAGTACTTC. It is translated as CASSAPGLAIQETQYF.

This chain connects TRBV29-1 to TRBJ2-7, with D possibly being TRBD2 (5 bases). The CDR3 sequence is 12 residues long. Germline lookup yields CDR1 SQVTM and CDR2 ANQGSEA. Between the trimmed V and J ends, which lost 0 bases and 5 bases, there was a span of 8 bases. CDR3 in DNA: TGCAGCGTTGAAGATCCGGGGAACGAGCAGTACTTC. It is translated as CSVEDPGNEQYF.

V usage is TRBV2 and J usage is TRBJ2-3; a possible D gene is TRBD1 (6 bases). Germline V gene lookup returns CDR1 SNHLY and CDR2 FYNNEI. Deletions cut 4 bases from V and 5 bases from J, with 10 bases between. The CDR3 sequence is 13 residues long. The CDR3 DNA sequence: TGTGCCAGCAGTGGGGGGCGTGGAGATACGCAGTATTTT. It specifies CASSGGRGDTQYF.

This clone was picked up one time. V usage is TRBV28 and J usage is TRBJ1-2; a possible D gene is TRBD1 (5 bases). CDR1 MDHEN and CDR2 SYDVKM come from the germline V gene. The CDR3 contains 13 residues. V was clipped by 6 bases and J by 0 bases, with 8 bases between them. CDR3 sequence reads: CASRRDSNYGYTF. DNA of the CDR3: TGTGCCAGCAGACGGGACTCTAACTATGGCTACACCTTC.

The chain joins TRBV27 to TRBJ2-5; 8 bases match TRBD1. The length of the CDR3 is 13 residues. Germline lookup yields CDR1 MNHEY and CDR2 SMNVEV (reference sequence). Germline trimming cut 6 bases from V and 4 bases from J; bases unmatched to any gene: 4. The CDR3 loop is CASSVRGPETQYF. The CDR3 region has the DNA TGTGCCAGCAGCGTCAGGGGGCCAGAGACCCAGTACTTC.

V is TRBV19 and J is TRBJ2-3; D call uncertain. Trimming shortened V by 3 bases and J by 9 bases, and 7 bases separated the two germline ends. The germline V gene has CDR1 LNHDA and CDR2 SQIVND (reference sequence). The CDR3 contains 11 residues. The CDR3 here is CASSMAGTQYF. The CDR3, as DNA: TGTGCCAGTAGTATGGCAGGAACGCAGTATTTT.

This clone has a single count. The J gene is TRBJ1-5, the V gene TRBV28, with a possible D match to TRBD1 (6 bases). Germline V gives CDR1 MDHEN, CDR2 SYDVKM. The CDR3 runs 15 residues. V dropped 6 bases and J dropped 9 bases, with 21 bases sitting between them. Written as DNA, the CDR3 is TGTGCCAGCAGGGAACCGGGACAAAGATTCGGGCCCCAGCATTTT. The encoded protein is CASREPGQRFGPQHF.

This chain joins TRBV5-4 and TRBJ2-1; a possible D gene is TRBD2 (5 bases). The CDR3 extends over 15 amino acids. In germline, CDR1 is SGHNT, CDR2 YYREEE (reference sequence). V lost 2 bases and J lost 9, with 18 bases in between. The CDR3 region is CASSFEPGLEGEQFF. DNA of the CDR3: TGTGCCAGCAGCTTCGAGCCGGGGTTAGAGGGTGAGCAGTTCTTC.

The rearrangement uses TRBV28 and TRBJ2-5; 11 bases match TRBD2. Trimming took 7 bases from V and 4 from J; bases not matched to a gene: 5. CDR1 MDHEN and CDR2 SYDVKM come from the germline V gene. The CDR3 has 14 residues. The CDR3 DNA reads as TGTGCCAGCACCCGAGGACTAGCGGGAGAGACCCAGTACTTC. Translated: CASTRGLAGETQYF.

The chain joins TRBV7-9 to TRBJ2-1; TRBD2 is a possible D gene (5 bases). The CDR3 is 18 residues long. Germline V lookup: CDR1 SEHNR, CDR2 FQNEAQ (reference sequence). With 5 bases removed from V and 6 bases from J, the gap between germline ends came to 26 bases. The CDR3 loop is CASSLLRESFIVSNEQFF. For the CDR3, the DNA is TGTGCCAGCAGCCTCTTAAGGGAGTCTTTTATTGTCTCCAATGAGCAGTTCTTC.

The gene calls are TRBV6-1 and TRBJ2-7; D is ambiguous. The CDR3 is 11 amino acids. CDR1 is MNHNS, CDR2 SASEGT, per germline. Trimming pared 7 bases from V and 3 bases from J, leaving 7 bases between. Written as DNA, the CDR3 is TGTGCCAGCACCCTACTCTACGAGCAGTACTTC. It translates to CASTLLYEQYF.

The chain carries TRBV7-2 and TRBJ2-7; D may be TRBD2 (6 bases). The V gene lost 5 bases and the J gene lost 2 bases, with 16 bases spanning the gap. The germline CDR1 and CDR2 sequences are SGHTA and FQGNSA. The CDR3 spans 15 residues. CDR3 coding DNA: TGTGCCAGCAGCACCTCGAGCGGGCCCGCCTACGAGCAGTACTTC. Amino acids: CASSTSSGPAYEQYF.

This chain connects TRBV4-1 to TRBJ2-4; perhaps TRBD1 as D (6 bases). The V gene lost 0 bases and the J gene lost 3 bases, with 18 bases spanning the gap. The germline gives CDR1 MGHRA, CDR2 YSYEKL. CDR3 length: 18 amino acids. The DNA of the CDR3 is TGCGCCAGCAGCCAAGATCTCATACAGGGATTCGTCAAAAACATTCAGTACTTC. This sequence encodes CASSQDLIQGFVKNIQYF.

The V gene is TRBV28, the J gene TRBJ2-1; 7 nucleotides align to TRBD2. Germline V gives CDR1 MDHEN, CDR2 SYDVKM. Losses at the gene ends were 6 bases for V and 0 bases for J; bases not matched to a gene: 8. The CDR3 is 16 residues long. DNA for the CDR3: TGTGCCAGCAGAGGTCTAGGGACTAACTCCTACAATGAGCAGTTCTTC. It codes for CASRGLGTNSYNEQFF.

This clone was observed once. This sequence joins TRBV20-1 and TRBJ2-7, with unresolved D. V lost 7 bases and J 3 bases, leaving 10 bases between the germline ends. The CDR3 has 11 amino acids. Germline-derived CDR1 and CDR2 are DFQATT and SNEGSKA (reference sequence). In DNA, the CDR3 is TGCAGTGTCAGGCGAAACTACGAGCAGTACTTC. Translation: CSVRRNYEQYF.

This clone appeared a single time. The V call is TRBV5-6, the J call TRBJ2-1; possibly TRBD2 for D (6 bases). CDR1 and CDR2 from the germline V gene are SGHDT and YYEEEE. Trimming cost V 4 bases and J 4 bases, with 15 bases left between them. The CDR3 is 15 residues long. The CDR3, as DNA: TGTGCCAGCAGCCCGGGTACGACTAGATACAATGAGCAGTTCTTC. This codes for CASSPGTTRYNEQFF.

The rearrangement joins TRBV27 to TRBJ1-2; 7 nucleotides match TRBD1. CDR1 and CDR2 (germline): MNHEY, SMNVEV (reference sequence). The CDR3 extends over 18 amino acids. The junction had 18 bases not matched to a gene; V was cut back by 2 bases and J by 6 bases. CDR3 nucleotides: TGTGCCAGCAGTTTACTTAGTCCAGTGACAGGGAAACTCGATGGCTACACCTTC. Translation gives CASSLLSPVTGKLDGYTF.